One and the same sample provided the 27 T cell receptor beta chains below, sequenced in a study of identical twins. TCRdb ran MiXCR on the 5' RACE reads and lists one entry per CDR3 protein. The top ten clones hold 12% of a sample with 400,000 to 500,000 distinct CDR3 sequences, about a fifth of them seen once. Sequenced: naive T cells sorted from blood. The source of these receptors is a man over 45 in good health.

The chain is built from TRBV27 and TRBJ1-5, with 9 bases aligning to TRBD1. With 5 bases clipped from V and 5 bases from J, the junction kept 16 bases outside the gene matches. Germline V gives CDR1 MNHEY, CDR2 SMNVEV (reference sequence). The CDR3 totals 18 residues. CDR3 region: CASSRGRDRVRSDQPQHF. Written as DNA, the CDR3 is TGTGCCAGCAGTCGCGGTAGGGACAGGGTTCGTTCGGATCAGCCCCAGCATTTT.

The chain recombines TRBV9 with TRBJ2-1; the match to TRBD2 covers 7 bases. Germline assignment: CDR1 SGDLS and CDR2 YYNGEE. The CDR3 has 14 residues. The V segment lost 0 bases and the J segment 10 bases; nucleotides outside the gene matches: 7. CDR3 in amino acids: CASSVGLAAMEQFF. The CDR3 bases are TGTGCCAGCAGCGTAGGCCTAGCGGCAATGGAGCAGTTCTTC.

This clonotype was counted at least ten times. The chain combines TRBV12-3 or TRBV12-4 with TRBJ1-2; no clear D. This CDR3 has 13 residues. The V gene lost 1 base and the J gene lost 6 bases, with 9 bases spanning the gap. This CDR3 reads CASSLGTAHGYTF. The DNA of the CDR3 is TGTGCCAGCAGTTTAGGGACTGCTCATGGCTACACCTTC.

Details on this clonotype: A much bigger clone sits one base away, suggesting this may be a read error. The CDR3 sequence: CSAHPTNYGFTF. CDR3 bases: TGCAGTGCTCATCCTACTAACTATGGCTTCACCTTC. The chain carries TRBV20-1 and TRBJ1-2, with D unresolved. Germline assignment: CDR1 DFQATT and CDR2 SNEGSKA (reference sequence). There are 12 residues in the CDR3.

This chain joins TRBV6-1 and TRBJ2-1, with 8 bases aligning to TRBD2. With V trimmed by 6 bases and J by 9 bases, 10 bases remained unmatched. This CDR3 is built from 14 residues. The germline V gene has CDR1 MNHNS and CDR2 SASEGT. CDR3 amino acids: CASSPSGSSGEQFF. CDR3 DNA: TGTGCCAGCAGCCCGAGCGGGAGTTCGGGTGAGCAGTTCTTC.

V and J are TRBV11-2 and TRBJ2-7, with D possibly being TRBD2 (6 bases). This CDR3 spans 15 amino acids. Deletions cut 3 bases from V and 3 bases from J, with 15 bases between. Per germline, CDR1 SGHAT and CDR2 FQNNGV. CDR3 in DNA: TGTGCCAGCAGCTTGACGGGAGAAGTCGGCTACGAGCAGTACTTC. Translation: CASSLTGEVGYEQYF.

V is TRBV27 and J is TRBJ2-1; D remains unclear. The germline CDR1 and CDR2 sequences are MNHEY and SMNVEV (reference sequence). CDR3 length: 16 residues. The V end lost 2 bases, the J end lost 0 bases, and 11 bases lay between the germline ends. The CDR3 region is CASSLGLLSSYNEQFF. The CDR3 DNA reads TGTGCCAGCAGTTTAGGTCTCCTAAGCTCCTACAATGAGCAGTTCTTC.

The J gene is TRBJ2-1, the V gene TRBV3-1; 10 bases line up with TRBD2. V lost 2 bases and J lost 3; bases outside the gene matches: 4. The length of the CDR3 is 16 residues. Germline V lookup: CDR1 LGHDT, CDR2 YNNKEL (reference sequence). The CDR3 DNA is TGTGCCAGCAGCCAAAAGAGGACTAGCGGCTACAATGAGCAGTTCTTC. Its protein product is CASSQKRTSGYNEQFF.

CDR3 bases: TGTGCCAGCAGCTTGGGGATGGGGGGACCCTACGAGCAGTACTTC. Residues: CASSLGMGGPYEQYF. The rearrangement joins TRBV5-6 to TRBJ2-7; D perhaps matches TRBD2 (6 bases). Trimming took 0 bases from V and 2 from J, leaving 12 bases between them. Per germline, CDR1 SGHDT and CDR2 YYEEEE. This CDR3 spans 15 amino acids.

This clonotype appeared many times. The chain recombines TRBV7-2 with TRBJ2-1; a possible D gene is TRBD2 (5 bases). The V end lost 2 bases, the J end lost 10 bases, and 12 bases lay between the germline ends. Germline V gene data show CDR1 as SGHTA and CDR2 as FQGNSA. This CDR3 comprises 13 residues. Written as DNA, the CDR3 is TGTGCCAGCAGCTTAAATCCCAGCGGAGAGCAGTTCTTC. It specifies CASSLNPSGEQFF. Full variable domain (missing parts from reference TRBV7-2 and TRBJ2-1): GAGVSQSPSNKVTEKGKDVELRCDPISGHTALYWYRQSLGQGLEFLIYFQGNSAPDKSGLPSDRFSAERTGGSVSTLTIQRTQQEDSAVYLCASSLNPSGEQFFGPGTRLTVL.

The CDR3 DNA reads as TGCGCCAGCAGCTTGGGGACTAGCGGGCGGAACACCGGGGAGCTGTTTTTT. This gives the protein CASSLGTSGRNTGELFF. The V and J genes are TRBV5-1 and TRBJ2-2, with TRBD2 matching over 11 bases. This CDR3 comprises 17 residues. Germline V gives CDR1 SGHRS, CDR2 YFSETQ. V lost 0 bases, J lost 1 base, and 2 bases stayed unmatched. The complete variable domain, with remaining parts taken from reference TRBV5-1 and TRBJ2-2, reads KAGVTQTPRYLIKTRGQQVTLSCSPISGHRSVSWYQQTPGQGLQFLFEYFSETQRNKGNFPGRFSGRQFSNSRSEMNVSTLELGDSALYLCASSLGTSGRNTGELFFGEGSRLTVL.

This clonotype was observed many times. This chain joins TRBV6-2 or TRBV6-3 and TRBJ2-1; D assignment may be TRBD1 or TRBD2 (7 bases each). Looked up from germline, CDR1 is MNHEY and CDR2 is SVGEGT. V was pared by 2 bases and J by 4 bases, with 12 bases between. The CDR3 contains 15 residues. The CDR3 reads CASSYQGGPYNEQFF. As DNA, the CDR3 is TGTGCCAGCAGTTACCAGGGGGGGCCATACAATGAGCAGTTCTTC.

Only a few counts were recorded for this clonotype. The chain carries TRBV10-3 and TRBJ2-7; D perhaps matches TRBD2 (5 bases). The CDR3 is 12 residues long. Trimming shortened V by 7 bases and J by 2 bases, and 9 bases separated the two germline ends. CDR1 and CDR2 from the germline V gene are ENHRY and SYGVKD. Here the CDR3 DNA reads TGTGCCATCAACGGGAACACCTACGAGCAGTACTTC. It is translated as CAINGNTYEQYF.

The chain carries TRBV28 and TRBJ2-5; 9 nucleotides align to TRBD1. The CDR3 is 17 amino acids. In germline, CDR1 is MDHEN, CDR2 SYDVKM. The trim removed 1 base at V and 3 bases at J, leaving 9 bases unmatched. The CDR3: CASSLLVMGQGKETQYF. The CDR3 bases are TGTGCCAGCAGTTTATTGGTCATGGGACAGGGAAAAGAGACCCAGTACTTC.

DNA for the CDR3: TGTGCCAGCAGTTTTCAAGGGGGATTCAATGAGCAGTTCTTC. Translation: CASSFQGGFNEQFF. The rearrangement links TRBV12-3 or TRBV12-4 to TRBJ2-1; D may be TRBD1 (6 bases). The V end was cut by 3 bases, the J end by 6 bases, with 12 bases between. CDR3 length equals 14 residues.

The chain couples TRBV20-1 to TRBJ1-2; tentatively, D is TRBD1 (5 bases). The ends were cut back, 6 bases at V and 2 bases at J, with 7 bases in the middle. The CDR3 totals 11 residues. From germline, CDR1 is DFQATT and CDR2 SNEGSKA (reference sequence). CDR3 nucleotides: TGCAGTGCCAGGGAAAACTATGGCTACACCTTC. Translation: CSARENYGYTF.

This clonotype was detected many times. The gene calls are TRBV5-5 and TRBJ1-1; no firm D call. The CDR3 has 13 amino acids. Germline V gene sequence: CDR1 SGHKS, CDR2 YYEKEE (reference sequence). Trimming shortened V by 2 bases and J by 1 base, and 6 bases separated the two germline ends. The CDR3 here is CASSFRENTEAFF. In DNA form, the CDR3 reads TGTGCCAGCAGCTTTAGGGAGAACACTGAAGCTTTCTTT.

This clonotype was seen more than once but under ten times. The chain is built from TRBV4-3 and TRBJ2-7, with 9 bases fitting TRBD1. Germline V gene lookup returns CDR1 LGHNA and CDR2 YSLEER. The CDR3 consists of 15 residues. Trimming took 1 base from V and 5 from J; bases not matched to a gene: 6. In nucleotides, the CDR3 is TGCGCCAGCAGCCAAGGGGACAGGGAGATCGACGAGCAGTACTTC. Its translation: CASSQGDREIDEQYF.

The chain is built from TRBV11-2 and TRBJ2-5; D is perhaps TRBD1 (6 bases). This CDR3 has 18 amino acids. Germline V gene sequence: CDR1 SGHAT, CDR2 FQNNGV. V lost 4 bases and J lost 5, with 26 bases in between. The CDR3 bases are TGTGCCAGCAGCTCCCTATTGACCTCGGGGACATCCCTCGAGACCCAGTACTTC. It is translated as CASSSLLTSGTSLETQYF.

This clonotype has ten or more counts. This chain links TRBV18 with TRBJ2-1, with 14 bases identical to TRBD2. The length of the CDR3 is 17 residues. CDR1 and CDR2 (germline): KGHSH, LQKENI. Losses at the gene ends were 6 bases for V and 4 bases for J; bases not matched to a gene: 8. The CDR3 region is CASSPRLAGGQYNEQFF. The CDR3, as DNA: TGTGCCAGCTCTCCGAGACTAGCGGGGGGGCAATACAATGAGCAGTTCTTC.

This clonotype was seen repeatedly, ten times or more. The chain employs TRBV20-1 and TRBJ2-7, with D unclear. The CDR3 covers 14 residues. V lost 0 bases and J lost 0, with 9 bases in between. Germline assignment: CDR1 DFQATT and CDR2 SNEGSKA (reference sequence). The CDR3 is CSARDMGFSYEQYF. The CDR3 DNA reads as TGCAGTGCTAGAGATATGGGTTTCTCCTACGAGCAGTACTTC.

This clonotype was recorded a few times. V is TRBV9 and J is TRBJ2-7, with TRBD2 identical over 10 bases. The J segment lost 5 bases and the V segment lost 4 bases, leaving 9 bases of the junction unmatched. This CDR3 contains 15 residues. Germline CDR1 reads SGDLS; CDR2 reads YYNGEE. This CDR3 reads CASSRRGTSVNEQYF. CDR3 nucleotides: TGTGCCAGCAGCCGGAGGGGGACTAGCGTCAACGAGCAGTACTTC.

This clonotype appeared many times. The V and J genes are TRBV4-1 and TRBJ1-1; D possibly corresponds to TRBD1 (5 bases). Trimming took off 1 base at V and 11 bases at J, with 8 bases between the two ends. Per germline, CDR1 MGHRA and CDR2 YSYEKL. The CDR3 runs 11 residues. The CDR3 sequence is CASSQVGRAFF. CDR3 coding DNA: TGCGCCAGCAGCCAAGTGGGGCGCGCTTTCTTT.

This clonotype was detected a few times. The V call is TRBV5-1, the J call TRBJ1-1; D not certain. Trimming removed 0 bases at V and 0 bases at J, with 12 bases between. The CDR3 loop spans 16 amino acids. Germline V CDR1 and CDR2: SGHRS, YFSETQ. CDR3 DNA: TGCGCCAGCAGCTTGGTCCTGGCACCAGTGAACACTGAAGCTTTCTTT. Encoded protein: CASSLVLAPVNTEAFF.

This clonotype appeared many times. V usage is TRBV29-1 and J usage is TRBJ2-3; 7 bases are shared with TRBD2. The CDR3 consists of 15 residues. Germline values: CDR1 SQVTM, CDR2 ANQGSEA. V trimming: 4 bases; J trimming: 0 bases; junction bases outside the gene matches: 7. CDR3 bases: TGCAGCGTTGCCCGCTCTAGCGGTAGCACAGATACGCAGTATTTT. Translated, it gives CSVARSSGSTDTQYF.

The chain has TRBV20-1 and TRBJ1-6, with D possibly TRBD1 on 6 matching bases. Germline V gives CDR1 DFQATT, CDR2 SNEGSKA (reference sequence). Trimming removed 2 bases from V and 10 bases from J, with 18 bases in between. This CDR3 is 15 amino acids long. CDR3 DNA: TGCAGTGCTAGATTCGGGGGGCGAACGGGGTCACCCCTCCACTTT. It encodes CSARFGGRTGSPLHF.

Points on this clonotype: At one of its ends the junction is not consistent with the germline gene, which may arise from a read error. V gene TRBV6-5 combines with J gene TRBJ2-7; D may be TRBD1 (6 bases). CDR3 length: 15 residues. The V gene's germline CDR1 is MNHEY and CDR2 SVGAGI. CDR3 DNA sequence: TGTGCCAGCAGTTACTCGACGGGGAAGGGGGTGGATTTCGGCTTC. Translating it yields CASSYSTGKGVDFGF.